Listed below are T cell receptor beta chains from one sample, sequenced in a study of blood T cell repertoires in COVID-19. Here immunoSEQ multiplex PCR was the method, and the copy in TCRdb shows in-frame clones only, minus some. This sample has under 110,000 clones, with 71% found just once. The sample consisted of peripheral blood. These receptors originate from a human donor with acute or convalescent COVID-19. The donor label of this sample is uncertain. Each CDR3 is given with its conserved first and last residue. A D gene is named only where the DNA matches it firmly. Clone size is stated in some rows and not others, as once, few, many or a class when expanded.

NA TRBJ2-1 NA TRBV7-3 TGTGCCAGCAGCCTCAGGGTATCTAAGTACAATGAGCAGTTCTTC CASSLRVSKYNEQFF
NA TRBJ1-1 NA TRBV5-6 TGTGCCAGCAGCTTGCGGGGGACGAACACTGAAGCTTTCTTT CASSLRGTNTEAFF
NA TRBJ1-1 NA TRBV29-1 TGCAGCGTTCCCCCCGGACAGAACACTGAAGCTTTCTTT CSVPPGQNTEAFF
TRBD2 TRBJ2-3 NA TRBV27 TGTGCCAGCAGACCGACTAGCGGGGTCATCACAGATACGCAGTATTTT CASRPTSGVITDTQYF
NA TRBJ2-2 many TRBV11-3 TGTGCCAGCAGCTTCGGGGTCTTCGCGAACACCGGGGAGCTGTTTTTT CASSFGVFANTGELFF
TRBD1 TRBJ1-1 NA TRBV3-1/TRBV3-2 TGTGCCAGCAGCCCCGGGAAGACAGGGATAGCCCGAAGCGTTATACGAAACCTGAACACTGAAGCTTTCTTT CASSPGKTGIARSVIRNLNTEAFF
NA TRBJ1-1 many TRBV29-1 TGCAGCGTTAAGCCACTGAACACTGAAGCTTTCTTT CSVKPLNTEAFF
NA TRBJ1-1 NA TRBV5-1 TGCGCCAGCAGCCACAAAAGGGGGGGAGAGGTGAACACTGAAGCTTTCTTT CASSHKRGGEVNTEAFF
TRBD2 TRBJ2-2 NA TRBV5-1 TGCGCCAGCAGCCCCGCTAGCGGGGGGGCCTCTAGCGGGGAGCTGTTTTTT CASSPASGGASSGELFF
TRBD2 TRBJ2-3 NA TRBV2 TGTGCCAGCAGTGAAGACCTCCTAACTAGCGGGGGTGATACGCAGTATTTT CASSEDLLTSGGDTQYF
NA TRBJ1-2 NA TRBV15 TGTGCCACCAGCAGAGATGGTGTGGGACAAAGGGGCTACACCTTC CATSRDGVGQRGYTF
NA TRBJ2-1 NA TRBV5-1 TGCGCCAGCAGCTTGGGTGAGACAGCCTACAATGAGCAGTTCTTC CASSLGETAYNEQFF
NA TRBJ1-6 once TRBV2 TGTGCCAGCAGAGGAAACGCGGGAGGTGCTTCTTCACCCCTCCACTTT CASRGNAGGASSPLHF
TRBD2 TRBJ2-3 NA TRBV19 TGTGCCTCATACGGGGGGAGCACAGATACGCAGTATTTT CASYGGSTDTQYF
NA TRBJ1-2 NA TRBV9 TGTGCCAGCAGCGCTAATTATGGCTACACCTTC CASSANYGYTF
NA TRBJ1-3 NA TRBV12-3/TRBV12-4 TGTGCCAGCAGTCAGGTTTTCGGAAACACCATATATTTT CASSQVFGNTIYF
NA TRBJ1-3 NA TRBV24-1 TGTGCCACCAGTGGCACTGGAGACGACTCTGGAAACACCATATATTTT CATSGTGDDSGNTIYF
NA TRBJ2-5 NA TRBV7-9 TGTGCCAGCAGCTTAGTTCTGGGGGCCCAAGAGACCCAGTACTTC CASSLVLGAQETQYF
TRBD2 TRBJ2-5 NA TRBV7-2 TGTGCCAGCAGCATAGCGGGGGGGACAAATCAGTACTTC CASSIAGGTNQYF
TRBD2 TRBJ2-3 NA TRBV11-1 TGTGCCAGCAGCCCGTCCGGGTATCTAGCGGGTGCGCAGTATTTT CASSPSGYLAGAQYF
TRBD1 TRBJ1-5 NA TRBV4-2 TGTGCCAGCAGCCAAGATCCGGGACAGTTCAATCAGCCCCAGCATTTT CASSQDPGQFNQPQHF
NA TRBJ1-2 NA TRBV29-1 TGCAGCGTTGCCCAGACCCGGTCGGGGGGCTACACCTTC CSVAQTRSGGYTF
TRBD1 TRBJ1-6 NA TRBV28 TGTGCCAGCAGTTCCCCAACAGGGGGCTCCTATAATTCACCCCTCCACTTT CASSSPTGGSYNSPLHF
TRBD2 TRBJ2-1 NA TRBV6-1 TGTGCCAGCAGTGAGACTAGCGGGGGGGCTTATGAGCAGTTCTTC CASSETSGGAYEQFF